This T cell receptor beta chain originates from a study of identifying expanded T cells in peripheral blood. Study outcomes and limitations: Technical replicates showed about 1.2 changed clones; around 2 weeks around 15; four weeks 19. Variance in clone template counts between approximately 2-week samples significantly increased with total template count across all healthy donors.

Sequencing was performed with immunoSEQ multiplex PCR; in TCRdb, only in-frame clones are kept and a portion is missing. In the table there are 95,000 or so clones, about 90% of which are singletons. During the collection period, no donor immune events like infections were recorded. With respect to this clone: The antigen is unknown.

Material: blood. This sequence originates from a person aged 18 to 70 in good health.

Written as DNA, the CDR3 is TGTGCCAGCACCTCTGGACAGTTAAATTCACCCCTCCACTTT. Translated: CASTSGQLNSPLHF. The chain employs TRBV9 and TRBJ1-6, with D possibly TRBD1 on 6 matching bases. Germline V gene lookup returns CDR1 SGDLS and CDR2 YYNGEE. The CDR3 runs to 14 residues. V gave up 6 bases and J gave up 7 bases, with 14 bases separating them.